This T cell receptor (beta chain) was obtained from a study of T cells after posttransplantation cyclophosphamide. Busulfan-fludarabine conditioning, marrow transplant, and cyclophosphamide on days +3 and +4 were administered. Sequencing used immunoSEQ multiplex PCR; TCRdb keeps in-frame clones, though not all of them. The repertoire has roughly 23,000 clones, 80% to 90% of them found once; the top ten carry around 10%. Germline lookup yields CDR1 SGDLS and CDR2 YYNGEE. The CDR3 contains 16 residues. The junction had 13 bases not matched to a gene; V was cut back by 7 bases and J by 3 bases. The material sequenced was PBMCs, taken after allogeneic stem cell transplant with posttransplant cyclophosphamide. The TCR originated in a female patient under 45 who received an allogeneic stem cell transplant from an unrelated donor, was CMV-positive, and had no GVHD. Some T cells may be transferred from the graft donor. J is TRBJ2-5 and V is TRBV9; TRBD2 matches at 9 bases. CDR3 bases: TGTGCCAGCGGGGTGGGAGTTGTAGCGGGGGAAGAGACCCAGTACTTC. Translation gives CASGVGVVAGEETQYF.